The 20 T cell receptor beta chains listed next were all sequenced from one sample in a study of T cells in Graves' hyperthyroidism and ophthalmopathy. RNA transcripts were the template for amplifying TCR beta CDR3 regions. RT-PCR in the first round (using the HTBI primer set) targeted the TCR CDR3. TCRdb called the multiplex PCR reads again in MiXCR, with one record for every CDR3 protein. Of under 400,000 distinct CDR3 sequences in the sample, about 20% are singletons; the top ten hold around 50%. Sequenced material: blood. The receptor set was obtained from a woman in her fifties or sixties with Graves' hyperthyroidism.

This clonotype was seen a handful of times. The V gene is TRBV29-1, the J gene TRBJ1-1; 9 bases match TRBD1. Germline V gene data show CDR1 as SQVTM and CDR2 as ANQGSEA. This CDR3 has 16 residues. With V trimmed by 5 bases and J by 0 bases, 10 bases remained unmatched. DNA for the CDR3: TGCAGCGTTTATGGAGGGACAGGGCCACTGAACACTGAAGCTTTCTTT. Its translation: CSVYGGTGPLNTEAFF.

This clonotype came up a few times. The chain employs TRBV7-2 and TRBJ1-5, with D perhaps TRBD1 (5 bases). Germline V gives CDR1 SGHTA, CDR2 FQGNSA. This CDR3 has 15 residues. Trimming removed 1 base from V and 3 bases from J, with 10 bases in between. CDR3 nucleotide sequence: TGTGCCAGCAGCTTAGTCGGGGCCTTCAATCAGCCCCAGCATTTT. Translated, it gives CASSLVGAFNQPQHF.

The CDR3 DNA reads TGCGCCAGCAGCCAAGAGGCGTCCTATGGCTACACCTTC. It is translated as CASSQEASYGYTF. The V gene is TRBV4-1, the J gene TRBJ1-2, with D uncertain. With 0 bases removed from V and 4 bases from J, the gap between germline ends came to 6 bases. Germline-derived CDR1 and CDR2 are MGHRA and YSYEKL. This CDR3 is 13 amino acids long.

This sequence joins TRBV27 and TRBJ1-6; possibly TRBD1 for D (5 bases). V dropped 7 bases and J dropped 6 bases, with 13 bases sitting between them. The CDR3 totals 14 residues. CDR1 is MNHEY and CDR2 is SMNVEV in the germline V gene (reference sequence). This CDR3 is CASIDGTVNSPLHF. The CDR3 DNA reads as TGTGCCAGCATCGACGGGACCGTTAATTCACCCCTCCACTTT.

This clonotype was seen only a few times. This rearrangement joins TRBV5-8 to TRBJ2-5; D not certain. The V gene lost 4 bases and the J gene lost 5 bases, with 15 bases spanning the gap. Germline lookup yields CDR1 SGHTS and CDR2 YDEGEE. The CDR3 loop spans 14 amino acids. CDR3 loop: CASSRRPPWETQYF. The CDR3 DNA reads TGTGCCAGCAGCCGAAGGCCACCATGGGAGACCCAGTACTTC.

In this sample, this clonotype turned up a few times. V is TRBV7-9 and J is TRBJ2-5; 10 bases map to TRBD1. The germline V gene encodes CDR1 SEHNR and CDR2 FQNEAQ (reference sequence). This CDR3 spans 15 amino acids. V lost 5 bases, J lost 4 bases, and 7 bases stayed unmatched. The CDR3 DNA is TGTGCCAGCAGCGAAGGGACAGGGGCTGGAGAGACCCAGTACTTC. Protein: CASSEGTGAGETQYF.

This clonotype was found many times. The J gene is TRBJ2-3, the V gene TRBV3-1; 8 bases fit TRBD2. Germline CDR1 is LGHDT and CDR2 is YNNKEL (reference sequence). J lost 6 bases, V lost 1 base, and 9 bases had no gene match. This CDR3 comprises 16 residues. The CDR3 spells CASSQVYRGGRDTQYF. The DNA for the CDR3 is TGTGCCAGCAGCCAAGTGTACCGGGGGGGCAGGGATACGCAGTATTTT.

This clonotype appeared many times. The chain uses TRBV13 and TRBJ2-3; D is undetermined. Germline values: CDR1 PRHDT, CDR2 FYEKMQ (reference sequence). Trimming pared 5 bases from V and 0 bases from J, leaving 18 bases between. This CDR3 has 17 residues. The CDR3: CASSVHWGLTSTDTQYF. As DNA, the CDR3 is TGTGCCAGCAGCGTACACTGGGGATTAACTAGCACAGATACGCAGTATTTT.

The chain has TRBV10-2 and TRBJ2-2; the D call may be TRBD1 or TRBD2 (5 bases each). Germline CDR1 reads WSHSY; CDR2 reads SAAADI. The CDR3 extends over 17 amino acids. V was shortened by 5 bases and J by 2 bases, with 18 bases between the two germline ends. Here the CDR3 DNA reads TGCGCCAGCAGTTACACTTATCGGGGCGAAAACACCGGGGAGCTGTTTTTT. This gives the protein CASSYTYRGENTGELFF.

CDR3 nucleotide sequence: TGCAGCGTTGAAATGATGGGGGGTACCGGGGAGCTGTTTTTT. Translation gives CSVEMMGGTGELFF. The chain has TRBV29-1 and TRBJ2-2, with a possible D match to TRBD2 (6 bases). V was shortened by 2 bases and J by 5 bases, with 12 bases between the two germline ends. The CDR3 length is 14 residues. Germline V gives CDR1 SQVTM, CDR2 ANQGSEA.

This clonotype appeared many times. The J gene is TRBJ1-4, the V gene TRBV3-1, with a possible D match to TRBD1 (5 bases). From germline, CDR1 is LGHDT and CDR2 YNNKEL (reference sequence). The CDR3 extends over 13 amino acids. Trimming removed 6 bases at V and 5 bases at J, with 10 bases between. Written as DNA, the CDR3 is TGTGCCAGCAGGAGACAGACGAATGAAAAACTGTTTTTT. Translating gives CASRRQTNEKLFF.

The V call is TRBV30, the J call TRBJ1-5; 8 bases match TRBD1. The V segment lost 2 bases and the J segment 7 bases; nucleotides outside the gene matches: 4. Germline CDR1 is GTSNPN and CDR2 is SVGIG (reference sequence). The CDR3 length is 13 residues. CDR3 sequence (DNA): TGTGCCTGGAGTCTAGGACAGGGACAGCCCCAGCATTTT. Residues: CAWSLGQGQPQHF.

V usage is TRBV20-1 and J usage is TRBJ2-2, with 7 bases that match TRBD1. CDR1 is DFQATT, CDR2 SNEGSKA, per germline (reference sequence). The CDR3 is made up of 14 amino acids. The V and J ends lost 6 bases and 0 bases, in that order; junction bases with no gene match: 4. As DNA, the CDR3 is TGCAGTGCCCAGGGACAGCCGAACACCGGGGAGCTGTTTTTT. Translating gives CSAQGQPNTGELFF.

CDR3 nucleotide sequence: TGTGCCAGCAGCACGACCGGAGATAGCGCAGATACGCAGTATTTT. Encoded protein: CASSTTGDSADTQYF. The chain couples TRBV6-2 or TRBV6-3 to TRBJ2-3; the D gene is possibly TRBD2 (5 bases). The CDR3 is made up of 15 amino acids. The V gene lost 6 bases and the J gene lost 4 bases, with 17 bases spanning the gap. Germline V lookup: CDR1 MNHEY, CDR2 SVGEGT.

The CDR3 here is CASSVGGQFSGNTIYF. CDR3 DNA sequence: TGTGCCAGCAGCGTAGGGGGACAGTTCTCTGGAAACACCATATATTTT. V is TRBV9 and J is TRBJ1-3, with TRBD1 matching over 7 bases. There are 16 residues in the CDR3. Germline V lookup: CDR1 SGDLS, CDR2 YYNGEE. V lost 0 bases and J lost 0; bases outside the gene matches: 3.

This clonotype was counted only a few times. CDR3 nucleotides: TGTGCCAGCTCTCAACAGGGGGCTAATGAAAAACTGTTTTTT. Encoded protein: CASSQQGANEKLFF. V and J are TRBV2 and TRBJ1-4, with 8 bases fitting TRBD1. The CDR3 extends over 14 amino acids. V was clipped by 8 bases and J by 3 bases; unmatched bases: 5. From germline, CDR1 is SNHLY and CDR2 FYNNEI.

This chain uses TRBV13 with TRBJ1-1, with 9 bases aligning to TRBD1. Trimming at V came to 4 bases and at J to 1 base, leaving 10 bases not matched to a gene. The CDR3 contains 17 residues. Germline CDR1 reads PRHDT; CDR2 reads FYEKMQ (reference sequence). CDR3 sequence reads: CASSSSPTGGPNTEAFF. CDR3 sequence (DNA): TGTGCCAGCAGCTCATCACCAACAGGGGGCCCGAACACTGAAGCTTTCTTT.

The chain employs TRBV20-1 and TRBJ2-1, with 8 bases matching TRBD2. The CDR3 length is 16 residues. Germline CDR1 reads DFQATT; CDR2 reads SNEGSKA (reference sequence). J lost 8 bases, V lost 0 bases, and 12 bases had no gene match. This CDR3 is CSARDSGKINGYEQFF. The CDR3 DNA is TGCAGTGCTAGAGATAGCGGGAAGATAAATGGTTATGAGCAGTTCTTC.

The CDR3 loop reads CASSVELAGGEQFF. The CDR3 bases are TGTGCCAGCAGCGTAGAACTAGCGGGAGGCGAGCAGTTCTTC. J is TRBJ2-1 and V is TRBV9, with 12 bases lining up with TRBD2. The V gene end was trimmed by 0 bases and the J gene end by 10 bases; junction bases not matched to a gene: 2. Per the germline V gene, CDR1 is SGDLS and CDR2 is YYNGEE. CDR3 length: 14 amino acids.

V usage is TRBV19 and J usage is TRBJ1-5, with 8 bases lining up with TRBD1. Germline V gene data show CDR1 as LNHDA and CDR2 as SQIVND (reference sequence). V trimming: 6 bases; J trimming: 1 base; junction bases outside the gene matches: 5. The CDR3 has 15 amino acids. CDR3 DNA sequence: TGTGCCAGTAGGGACAGGGAGTCAAGCAATCAGCCCCAGCATTTT. Translating gives CASRDRESSNQPQHF.